This T cell receptor (beta chain) comes out of a study of cytomegalovirus exposure and HLA in healthy donors. Study-wide context: Of around 400 genotyped donors, around 86% grouped in the Caucasian-associated ancestry cluster.

The study ran its PCR with 60 Vbeta and 13 Jbeta primers. Here immunoSEQ multiplex PCR was the method, and the copy in TCRdb shows in-frame clones only, minus some. The profile shows 150,000 to 200,000 clones, around 75% of them singletons. Whole-study results and caveats: For most subjects, TCR beta sequences were reported to predict HLA-A and HLA-B alleles with accuracy. It was around 160 TCR beta chains that were listed as cytomegalovirus-associated.

As concerns this clone: The antigen remains unidentified.

The germline V gene encodes CDR1 GTSNPN and CDR2 SVGIG (reference sequence). This CDR3 comprises 19 residues. V lost 2 bases and J lost 0; bases outside the gene matches: 7. This chain connects TRBV30 to TRBJ2-2; 15 bases fit TRBD2. This sequence was found in a man aged 18 to 29 in good health and CMV-seropositive. Sequencing was carried out using PBMCs. In DNA, the CDR3 is TGTGCCTGGAGTCCGCCGGGACTAGCGGGAGGAACGAACACCGGGGAGCTGTTTTTT. Protein sequence: CAWSPPGLAGGTNTGELFF.